Presented here are 23 T cell receptor beta chains from one specimen sequenced in a study of cytomegalovirus exposure and HLA in healthy donors. In the PCR, 60 Vbeta and 13 Jbeta primers were used. Method: immunoSEQ multiplex PCR; TCRdb's copy keeps in-frame clones and lacks some. The sample has under 150,000 clones, 70% to 75% seen once; the top ten hold around 1.6%. Sequencing input: PBMCs. The receptors here all came from a young woman in good health and CMV-seronegative.

This chain joins TRBV7-9 and TRBJ1-1, with D unclear. The ends were cut back, 1 base at V and 4 bases at J, with 10 bases in the middle. CDR3 length equals 14 residues. CDR1 SEHNR and CDR2 FQNEAQ come from the germline V gene (reference sequence). This CDR3 is CASSLVGQPTEAFF. Written as DNA, the CDR3 is TGTGCCAGCAGCTTAGTGGGCCAGCCCACTGAAGCTTTCTTT.

This clone has just one count. V usage is TRBV5-4 and J usage is TRBJ2-3; D call uncertain. The V end was cut by 0 bases, the J end by 0 bases, with 5 bases between. This CDR3 comprises 14 residues. The germline V gene encodes CDR1 SGHNT and CDR2 YYREEE (reference sequence). This CDR3 is CASSLASSTDTQYF. The CDR3 bases are TGTGCCAGCAGCTTGGCAAGCAGCACAGATACGCAGTATTTT.

This chain uses TRBV28 with TRBJ2-4; 11 bases align to TRBD2. Germline V lookup: CDR1 MDHEN, CDR2 SYDVKM. There are 16 residues in the CDR3. With V trimmed by 2 bases and J by 8 bases, 8 bases remained unmatched. This CDR3 is CASSLGLAGGRDIQYF. The CDR3 DNA reads as TGTGCCAGCAGTTTAGGGTTAGCGGGGGGGCGGGACATTCAGTACTTC. The full variable domain, its missing parts supplied by reference TRBV28 and TRBJ2-4, is DVKVTQSSRYLVKRTGEKVFLECVQDMDHENMFWYRQDPGLGLRLIYFSYDVKMKEKGDIPEGYSVSREKKERFSLILESASTNQTSMYLCASSLGLAGGRDIQYFGAGTRLSVL.

The chain recombines TRBV30 with TRBJ2-5; tentatively, D is TRBD2 (7 bases). Germline V gene sequence: CDR1 GTSNPN, CDR2 SVGIG (reference sequence). The CDR3 consists of 14 residues. V was clipped by 5 bases and J by 4 bases, with 17 bases between them. CDR3 amino acids: CAWGPGGGRETQYF. Here the CDR3 DNA reads TGTGCCTGGGGGCCCGGCGGGGGCCGAGAGACCCAGTACTTC.

In its sample, this clone was seen a few times. The rearrangement joins TRBV7-9 to TRBJ1-2, with TRBD1 as a possible D gene (6 bases). This CDR3 is built from 13 residues. Germline CDR1 and CDR2: SEHNR and FQNEAQ (reference sequence). V shed 3 bases and J shed 2 bases, with 7 bases lying between them. The CDR3: CASSFGQNYGYTF. Written as DNA, the CDR3 is TGTGCCAGCAGCTTCGGACAGAACTATGGCTACACCTTC.

This clone has more than one count but fewer than ten. The J gene is TRBJ1-2, the V gene TRBV10-3; 12 bases line up with TRBD1. The CDR3 runs 15 residues. The trim removed 3 bases at V and 8 bases at J, leaving 7 bases unmatched. Germline V gives CDR1 ENHRY, CDR2 SYGVKD. The chain's CDR3 is CAISDPGTGGQGYTF. In DNA form, the CDR3 reads TGTGCCATCAGTGATCCCGGGACAGGGGGCCAAGGCTACACCTTC.

This clone was counted a single time. The V call is TRBV2, the J call TRBJ2-3, with 9 bases lining up with TRBD1. This CDR3 spans 16 amino acids. J gave up 4 bases and V 8 bases, and 13 bases lay outside the gene matches. Germline V gives CDR1 SNHLY, CDR2 FYNNEI. The CDR3: CASPLRTGELPDTQYF. Written as DNA, the CDR3 is TGTGCCAGCCCTTTACGGACAGGGGAATTGCCAGATACGCAGTATTTT.

This sequence joins TRBV27 and TRBJ2-3, with TRBD1 matching 10 bases. V lost 5 bases to trimming and J lost 0 bases; unmatched junction nucleotides: 5. CDR1 MNHEY and CDR2 SMNVEV come from the germline V gene (reference sequence). The CDR3 consists of 16 residues. The CDR3 loop reads CASSLMGQGSTDTQYF. CDR3 in DNA: TGTGCCAGCAGTCTCATGGGACAGGGGAGCACAGATACGCAGTATTTT.

The CDR3, as DNA: TGTGCCAGCAGTATACAGGGGTTCAACAATCAGCCCCAGCATTTT. Protein product: CASSIQGFNNQPQHF. J is TRBJ1-5 and V is TRBV5-5, with TRBD1 identical over 7 bases. Germline CDR1 reads SGHKS; CDR2 reads YYEKEE (reference sequence). The CDR3 has 15 amino acids. The V segment lost 5 bases and the J segment 3 bases; nucleotides outside the gene matches: 8.

This clone has just a few counts. V and J are TRBV7-9 and TRBJ1-1; D possibly corresponds to TRBD1 (6 bases). Trimming removed 1 base from V and 5 bases from J, with 23 bases in between. The germline V gene has CDR1 SEHNR and CDR2 FQNEAQ (reference sequence). CDR3 length equals 18 residues. The CDR3 here is CASSLVFGQPSYGTEAFF. CDR3 nucleotide sequence: TGTGCCAGCAGCTTAGTTTTCGGACAGCCATCCTATGGAACTGAAGCTTTCTTT.

In its sample, this clone was seen a few times. The chain employs TRBV7-3 and TRBJ2-1, with TRBD1 as a possible D gene (7 bases). V was shortened by 2 bases and J by 6 bases, with 14 bases between the two germline ends. The germline V gene has CDR1 SGHTA and CDR2 FQGTGA. This CDR3 is 15 amino acids long. CDR3 residues: CASSLEGQRVNEQFF. The CDR3 nucleotides read TGTGCCAGCAGCTTAGAGGGACAGCGGGTCAATGAGCAGTTCTTC.

This chain links TRBV6-1 with TRBJ1-1, with 9 positions matching TRBD1. The CDR3 runs to 15 residues. With V trimmed by 6 bases and J by 8 bases, 13 bases remained unmatched. Germline values: CDR1 MNHNS, CDR2 SASEGT. CDR3 DNA sequence: TGTGCCAGCAGGGGACCGGGACAGGGAGGCCTAGAAGCTTTCTTT. Its translation is CASRGPGQGGLEAFF.

V and J are TRBV29-1 and TRBJ2-7; D is perhaps TRBD2 (6 bases). Germline-derived CDR1 and CDR2 are SQVTM and ANQGSEA. The ends were cut back, 3 bases at V and 2 bases at J, with 14 bases in the middle. The CDR3 loop spans 14 amino acids. CDR3 sequence: CSVEGGPDPYEQYF. Written as DNA, the CDR3 is TGCAGCGTTGAGGGGGGACCCGATCCCTACGAGCAGTACTTC.

Regarding this clone: Other DNA sequences in the sample encode the same CDR3. The V call is TRBV30, the J call TRBJ2-6; tentative D call: TRBD2 (5 bases). Deletions cut 0 bases from V and 0 bases from J, with 6 bases between. Germline CDR1 GTSNPN, CDR2 SVGIG (reference sequence). The CDR3 extends over 15 amino acids. CDR3 DNA sequence: TGTGCCTGGAGTGTAGGAGGCTCTGGGGCCAACGTCCTGACTTTC. Amino acid sequence: CAWSVGGSGANVLTF.

The chain links TRBV2 to TRBJ2-7; 7 bases agree with TRBD1. Unmatched junction bases numbered 12, after V lost 7 bases and J lost 0 bases. The CDR3 covers 16 residues. Germline V gene data show CDR1 as SNHLY and CDR2 as FYNNEI. The CDR3 protein is CASTNRGQEVSYEQYF. The CDR3, as DNA: TGTGCCAGCACCAACCGAGGACAGGAAGTCTCCTACGAGCAGTACTTC.

The rearrangement links TRBV19 to TRBJ1-2; D gene ambiguous. The ends were cut back, 3 bases at V and 2 bases at J, with 10 bases in the middle. Looked up from germline, CDR1 is LNHDA and CDR2 is SQIVND (reference sequence). This CDR3 spans 14 amino acids. CDR3 in DNA: TGTGCCAGTAGTATGGGAGGTGCCAACTATGGCTACACCTTC. Translating it yields CASSMGGANYGYTF.

V is TRBV13 and J is TRBJ2-7; 10 positions match TRBD1. Losses at the gene ends were 3 bases for V and 4 bases for J; bases not matched to a gene: 3. CDR1 PRHDT and CDR2 FYEKMQ come from the germline V gene (reference sequence). The CDR3 sequence is 14 residues long. DNA for the CDR3: TGTGCCAGCAGCTTCCGGGACAGGGGTTACGAGCAGTACTTC. It is translated as CASSFRDRGYEQYF.

The CDR3 protein is CASSFSLAGGYTDTQYF. The DNA of the CDR3 is TGCGCCAGCAGCTTCTCGTTAGCGGGGGGCTACACAGATACGCAGTATTTT. This rearrangement joins TRBV5-1 to TRBJ2-3; 10 bases align to TRBD2. The CDR3 spans 17 residues. Germline CDR1 is SGHRS and CDR2 is YFSETQ. V shed 2 bases, J shed 2 bases, and the junction held 8 bases outside the gene matches.

This clone has a single count. The CDR3 bases are TGTGCCAGTGCCCGGGGGGCAAGACGAGGCTACACCTTC. This sequence encodes CASARGARRGYTF. The rearrangement uses TRBV19 and TRBJ1-2, with a weak D call TRBD1 (6 bases). Deletions cut 8 bases from V and 8 bases from J, with 18 bases between. CDR1 and CDR2 (germline): LNHDA, SQIVND (reference sequence). The CDR3 has 13 amino acids.

This chain joins TRBV28 and TRBJ1-5, with 9 nucleotides matching TRBD1. From germline, CDR1 is MDHEN and CDR2 SYDVKM. Germline trimming cut 5 bases from V and 5 bases from J; bases unmatched to any gene: 10. The CDR3 runs to 16 residues. The CDR3 loop is CASSLDTGTGYQPQHF. Here the CDR3 DNA reads TGTGCCAGCAGTCTTGATACCGGGACAGGGTATCAGCCCCAGCATTTT. Based on the CDR3 plus reference TRBV28 and TRBJ1-5, the full variable domain is DVKVTQSSRYLVKRTGEKVFLECVQDMDHENMFWYRQDPGLGLRLIYFSYDVKMKEKGDIPEGYSVSREKKERFSLILESASTNQTSMYLCASSLDTGTGYQPQHFGDGTRLSIL.

The genes are TRBV18 and TRBJ2-7, with a weak D call TRBD2 (6 bases). The V end was cut by 4 bases, the J end by 3 bases, with 16 bases between. This CDR3 is 15 amino acids long. Germline V gene lookup returns CDR1 KGHSH and CDR2 LQKENI. CDR3 loop: CASSHTGTGVYEQYF. The CDR3 DNA follows: TGTGCCAGCTCACACACCGGGACGGGGGTCTACGAGCAGTACTTC. Complete variable domain (other parts from reference TRBV18 and TRBJ2-7): NAGVMQNPRHLVRRRGQEARLRCSPMKGHSHVYWYRQLPEEGLKFMVYLQKENIIDESGMPKERFSAEFPKEGPSILRIQQVVRGDSAAYFCASSHTGTGVYEQYFGPGTRLTVT.

A single count supports this clone. V and J are TRBV6-5 and TRBJ2-1; maybe TRBD2 (7 bases). Trimming cost V 6 bases and J 6 bases, with 18 bases left between them. Germline CDR1 is MNHEY and CDR2 is SVGAGI. The CDR3 length is 15 residues. CDR3 sequence: CASSLRGGGSNEQFF. CDR3 nucleotide sequence: TGTGCCAGCAGCCTCCGGGGCGGGGGCTCCAATGAGCAGTTCTTC.

This clone was picked up a small number of times. This chain joins TRBV30 and TRBJ1-1; 10 bases fit TRBD1. This CDR3 is built from 13 residues. CDR1 and CDR2 (germline): GTSNPN, SVGIG (reference sequence). The ends lost 3 bases at V and 4 bases at J; junction bases unmatched: 2. The CDR3 is CAWSGDRGTEAFF. Written as DNA, the CDR3 is TGTGCCTGGAGCGGGGACAGGGGCACTGAAGCTTTCTTT.